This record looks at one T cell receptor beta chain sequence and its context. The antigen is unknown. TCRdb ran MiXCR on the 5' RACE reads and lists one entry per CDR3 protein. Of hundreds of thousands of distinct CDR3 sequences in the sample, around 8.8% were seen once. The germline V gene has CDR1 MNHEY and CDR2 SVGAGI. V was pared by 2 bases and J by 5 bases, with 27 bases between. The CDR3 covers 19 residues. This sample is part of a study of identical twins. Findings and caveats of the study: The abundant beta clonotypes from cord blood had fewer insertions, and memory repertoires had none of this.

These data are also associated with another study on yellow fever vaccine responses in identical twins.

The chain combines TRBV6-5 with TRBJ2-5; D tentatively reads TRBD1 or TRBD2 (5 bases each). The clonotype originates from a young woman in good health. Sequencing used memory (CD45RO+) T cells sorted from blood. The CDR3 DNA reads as TGTGCCAGCAGTTACGGCCGGGGACCCTTAAAAAGCCATGGCGAGACCCAGTACTTC. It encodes CASSYGRGPLKSHGETQYF.